The present entry profiles one T cell receptor (beta chain) with its context. Its antigen is not yet known. No base qualities exist here, and no much larger clone lies one base off it. V is shortened by 6 bases, J by 4 bases, and the region joining them spans 18 bases. CDR1 and CDR2 are drawn from the germline V gene: MNHEY, SVGAGI. The CDR3 measures 15 amino acids from cysteine to phenylalanine. The retained sequence is limited to the CDR3, 45 bases, with the frame set at the first base. These data are taken from a study of T-cell memory formation after mild COVID-19 (dated by TCRdb to the early 2020s). Turning to the overall study: TCR sequence clusters from the two donors were largely donor specific. In a couple of donors, T-cell clones that expanded and contracted after mild COVID-19 were followed by sequencing TCRalpha and TCRbeta repertoires longitudinally. Two young, previously healthy adult volunteers made up the cohort, one male and one female. The study at large found these results: Whether the second-wave clones peaking on day 37 were SARS-CoV-2 specific was not confirmed. Clones contracting from day 15 to 85 had balanced CD4/CD8 phenotypes, while a second wave expanding from day 15 to 37 was biased towards CD4+. The detection of some responding clones in pre-infection memory suggests that pre-existing cross-reactive memory T cells joined the SARS-CoV-2 response. Contracting CD4+ clones appeared mostly in the CM and EM memory subsets, whereas CD8+ clones were enriched in EMRA. Only two mild cases were covered in the study, and larger cohorts including severe cases with pre-infection samples were considered necessary.

Ficoll-Paque density gradient centrifugation was the method used to isolate PBMCs. TCRdb records Illumina NovaSeq 6000 as the sequencer. TCRalpha and TCRbeta cDNA libraries were constructed by 5'RACE with constant-segment primers, with sample barcodes and unique molecular identifiers being introduced. RNA was extracted from every sample with Trizol reagent. Amplification of the libraries took two PCR steps, and the second step added a second sample barcode plus Illumina TruSeq adapters. Sequencing of libraries was performed on an Illumina NovaSeq with 2 x 150 bp paired-end reads. Concerning the study's data processing: The reads were demultiplexed and collapsed into UMI-guided consensus sequences using migec v1.2.7. Using mixcr v2.1.11, the UMI consensuses were aligned to TRA and TRB V and J templates and assembled into clonotypes. Clonotypes were classified as expanded or contracted when called significant by both edgeR and NoisET, with noise models trained on biological replicates. For edgeR calls, the thresholds were a false discovery rate-adjusted p below 0.01 and a log2 fold-change of 1. As an exploratory analysis of dynamics, max-normalized trajectories of the 1000 most abundant clonotypes were examined with PCA combined with hierarchical clustering. The CD4 or CD8 phenotype of responding clones was assigned using the separately sequenced CD4+ and CD8+ repertoires. TCRdb reprocessed the public reads (quality trimming at Q25 with fastp, clone calling with MiXCR) and kept in-frame beta chains. Identical CDR3 protein sequences are pooled into one entry, listed with their most common genes and DNA. It is TCRdb's table, rather than the study itself, that gives the V and J calls and clone size. The sample table records roughly 450,000 distinct CDR3 sequences; over 15% of these occur just once. 9% to 15% of the sample comes from the top ten.

The V and J segments used are TRBV6-5 and TRBJ1-1; TRBD1 is perhaps the D gene, given 6 matching bases. Sequenced: PBMCs or a T cell subset sorted from them (not recorded which). This receptor was obtained from an adult woman who had mild COVID-19 (a few samples of this study predate the infection). The sample titles of this study are shuffled in the database, so cell type and time point are left out; the donor was told from shared clones. The DNA sequence reads TGTGCCAGCAGCTGGACCCGGGGGCGGGCCACTGAAGCTTTCTTT. Translated, it gives CASSWTRGRATEAFF.